This TCR beta chain comes out of a study of T cells in Graves' hyperthyroidism and ophthalmopathy. This clonotype has a count of ten or more. Trimming left V 4 bases short and J 6 bases short, with 10 bases between. From germline, CDR1 is SGHRS and CDR2 YFSETQ. The CDR3 has 13 amino acids. Template material for amplifying TCR beta CDR3 regions consisted of RNA transcripts. HTBI primers were the set used in a first-round RT-PCR of the TCR CDR3. TCRdb passed the multiplex PCR reads through MiXCR, listing each CDR3 protein once. Of 40,000 to 60,000 distinct CDR3 sequences in the sample, about half are singletons; the top ten hold just over 9%.

The sequence came from a woman aged 50 to 60 with Graves' ophthalmopathy. Material for sequencing was blood. This chain links TRBV5-1 with TRBJ1-4; tentatively, D is TRBD1 (5 bases). This CDR3 is CASSTGGDEKLFF. Here the CDR3 DNA reads TGCGCCAGCAGCACCGGGGGAGATGAAAAACTGTTTTTT.